The clone carrying this TCR beta chain was counted once. J was trimmed by 2 bases and V by 3 bases; bases with no gene match: 5. Germline V gene data show CDR1 as MDHEN and CDR2 as SYDVKM. The CDR3 contains 16 residues. This specimen belongs to a study of blood T cell repertoires in COVID-19. The table came from immunoSEQ multiplex PCR; TCRdb's copy has only in-frame clones and leaves some out. The sample consists of tens of thousands of clones, approximately 84% of them appearing once. The specimen sequenced was peripheral blood. V is TRBV28 and J is TRBJ2-2; 8 positions match TRBD1. The sequence derives from a human donor in a cohort sampled during active COVID-19. Here the CDR3 reads CASSFGQGTNTGELFF. The DNA for the CDR3 is TGTGCCAGCAGTTTTGGACAGGGTACCAACACCGGGGAGCTGTTTTTT.